This TCR beta chain stems from a study of T cells after yellow fever vaccination. Study context: Preparation of fractions with low cell numbers was performed using SMART-Seq v4 Ultra Low Input. Study results and limitations: Compared with primary, the secondary response was weaker and peaked at day 5, not 15. Reappearance after the booster was seen for most primary-vaccination clones, at roughly 96% CD4 and 80% to 90% CD8.

5'RACE template switching added a universal primer site and UMIs to TCR cDNA. TCRdb reprocessed the 5' RACE reads with MiXCR, giving one entry per CDR3 protein. The data contain approximately 120,000 distinct CDR3 sequences, nearly 15% of them seen just once; the ten biggest clones take up around 46%. Germline V gives CDR1 SGHTA, CDR2 FQGNSA. The ends lost 7 bases at V and 3 bases at J; junction bases unmatched: 6. CDR3 size: 14 residues. This clonotype was recorded a few times. Antigen: not known. Sequencing was performed on CD8+ T cells sorted from PBMCs, taken 5 days after the yellow fever booster vaccination. This receptor was identified in a man between 18 and 29 years old who received the YFV17D yellow fever vaccine. The chain joins TRBV7-2 to TRBJ2-5; 9 bases agree with TRBD1. The chain's CDR3 is CASTIGQGKETQYF. The CDR3 nucleotides are TGTGCCAGCACTATCGGACAGGGGAAAGAGACCCAGTACTTC.